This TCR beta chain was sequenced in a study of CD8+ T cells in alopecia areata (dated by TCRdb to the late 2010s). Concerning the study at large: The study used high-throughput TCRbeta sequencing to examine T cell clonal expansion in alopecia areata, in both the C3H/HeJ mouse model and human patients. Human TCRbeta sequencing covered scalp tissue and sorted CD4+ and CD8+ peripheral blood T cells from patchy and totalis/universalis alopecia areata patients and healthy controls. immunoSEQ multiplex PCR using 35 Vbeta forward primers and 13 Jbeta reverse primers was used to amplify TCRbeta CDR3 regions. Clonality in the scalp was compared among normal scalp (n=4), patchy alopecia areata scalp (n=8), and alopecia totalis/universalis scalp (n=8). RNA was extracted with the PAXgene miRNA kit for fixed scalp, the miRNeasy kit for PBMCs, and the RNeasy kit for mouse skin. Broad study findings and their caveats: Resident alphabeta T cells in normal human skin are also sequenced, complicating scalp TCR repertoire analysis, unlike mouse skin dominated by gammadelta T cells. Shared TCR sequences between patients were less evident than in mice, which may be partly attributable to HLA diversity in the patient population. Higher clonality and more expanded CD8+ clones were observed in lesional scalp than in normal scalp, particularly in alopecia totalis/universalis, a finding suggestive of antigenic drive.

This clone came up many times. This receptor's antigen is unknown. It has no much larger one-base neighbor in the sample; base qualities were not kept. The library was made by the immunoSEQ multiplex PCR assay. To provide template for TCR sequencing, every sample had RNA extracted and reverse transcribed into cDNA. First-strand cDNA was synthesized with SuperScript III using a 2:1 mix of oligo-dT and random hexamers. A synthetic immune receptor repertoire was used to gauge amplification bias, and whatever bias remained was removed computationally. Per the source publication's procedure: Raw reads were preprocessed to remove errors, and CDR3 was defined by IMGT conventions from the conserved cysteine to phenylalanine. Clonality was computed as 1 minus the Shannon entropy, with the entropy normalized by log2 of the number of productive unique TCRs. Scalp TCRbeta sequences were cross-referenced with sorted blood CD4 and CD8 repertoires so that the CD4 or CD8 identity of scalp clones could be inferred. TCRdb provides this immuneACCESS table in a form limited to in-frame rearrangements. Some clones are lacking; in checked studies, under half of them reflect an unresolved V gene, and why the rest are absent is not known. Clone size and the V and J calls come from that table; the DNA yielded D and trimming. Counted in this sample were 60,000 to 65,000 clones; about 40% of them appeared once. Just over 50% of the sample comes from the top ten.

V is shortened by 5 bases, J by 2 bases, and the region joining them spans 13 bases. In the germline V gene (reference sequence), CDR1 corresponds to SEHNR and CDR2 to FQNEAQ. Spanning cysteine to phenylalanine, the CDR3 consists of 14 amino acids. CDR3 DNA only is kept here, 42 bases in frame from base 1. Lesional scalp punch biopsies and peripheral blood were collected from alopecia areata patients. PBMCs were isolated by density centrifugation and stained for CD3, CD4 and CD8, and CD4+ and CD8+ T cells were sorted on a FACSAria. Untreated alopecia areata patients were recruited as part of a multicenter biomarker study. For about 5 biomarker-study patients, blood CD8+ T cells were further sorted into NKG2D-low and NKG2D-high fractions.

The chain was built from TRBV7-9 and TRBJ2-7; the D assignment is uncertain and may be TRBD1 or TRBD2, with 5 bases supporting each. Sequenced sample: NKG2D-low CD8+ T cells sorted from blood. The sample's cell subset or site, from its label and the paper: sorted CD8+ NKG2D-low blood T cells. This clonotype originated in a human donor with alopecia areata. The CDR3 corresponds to CASSAPGPAYEQYF. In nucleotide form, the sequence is TGTGCCAGCAGCGCCCCGGGACCGGCCTACGAGCAGTACTTC.